This T cell receptor (beta chain) is from a study of shared clonotypes between healthy human individuals. This CDR3 contains 16 residues. Trimming took 5 bases from V and 0 from J, leaving 15 bases between them. The germline gives CDR1 SEHNR, CDR2 FQNEAQ (reference sequence). Produced via immunoSEQ multiplex PCR; TCRdb's table is partial and in-frame only. Here the sample spans about 1.5 million clones, roughly 96% being singletons. The genes are TRBV7-9 and TRBJ2-3; D is perhaps TRBD2 (6 bases). The specimen sequenced was naive CD4+ T cells sorted from blood. Subset indicated: CD45RA+ positively selected. The clonotype comes from a man younger than 45 in good health. CDR3 protein: CASSHRIGTSTDTQYF. Here the CDR3 DNA reads TGTGCCAGCAGCCATAGGATCGGGACTAGCACAGATACGCAGTATTTT.